This T cell receptor (beta chain) is drawn from a study of blood T cells in healthy people across ages. Each sample yielded at least 6 million isolated PBMCs. The V segment lost 5 bases and the J segment 2 bases; nucleotides outside the gene matches: 10. This CDR3 contains 15 residues. Germline V gives CDR1 DFQATT, CDR2 SNEGSKA (reference sequence). The authors ran a second PCR of roughly 6 to 12 cycles using a sample-barcoded 5' primer and a J-beta primer mix. TCRdb redid the calling of the 5' RACE reads with MiXCR, one entry per CDR3 protein. This sample yields about 1,400,000 distinct CDR3 sequences, of which around 59% are seen a single time; 5.5% to 8% belongs to the top ten.

Material: blood. The TCR sequence derives from a man aged 18 to 30 in good health. The chain joins TRBV20-1 to TRBJ2-3; 7 nucleotides agree with TRBD1. As DNA, the CDR3 is TGCAGTGCTGCGGACAGGAGGTACAACACAGATACGCAGTATTTT. As protein: CSAADRRYNTDTQYF.